These T cell receptor beta chains were read from a single sample in a study of neurological immune-mediated disorders. TCRdb ran MiXCR on the 5' RACE reads and lists one entry per CDR3 protein. This sample yields 45,000 to 60,000 distinct CDR3 sequences, of which approximately 11% are seen a single time; approximately 10% belongs to the top ten. Sequences were obtained from PBMCs. The origin of the receptors is a male donor with HTLV-1-associated myelopathy (HAM/TSP). Both conserved end residues are part of each CDR3. The order of the fields is D gene, J gene, clone size, V gene, CDR3 DNA, CDR3 protein. The D gene is left open where the match is weak. Some rows have no size entry. The others give once, few or many, or a class for an expanded clone.

NA | TRBJ2-3 | many | TRBV28 | TGTGCCAGCAGTTTAGCGGGGGCCACAGATACGCAGTATTTT | CASSLAGATDTQYF
NA | TRBJ2-3 | few | TRBV20-1 | TGCAGTGCTAGGGAGGGAACTGGCACAGATACGCAGTATTTT | CSAREGTGTDTQYF
NA | TRBJ1-5 | many | TRBV5-6 | TGTGCCAGCAGCTCTCTTCGGGTCGGTAATCAGCCCCAGCATTTT | CASSSLRVGNQPQHF
TRBD1 | TRBJ1-4 | medium-sized | TRBV4-3 | TGCGCCAGCAGCCAAGGAGGGACAGATGAAAAACTGTTTTTT | CASSQGGTDEKLFF
TRBD1 | TRBJ1-6 | many | TRBV7-2 | TGTGCCAGCACTGACAGGGCAGGGTCACCCCTCCACTTT | CASTDRAGSPLHF
NA | TRBJ1-1 | many | TRBV5-1 | TGCGCCAGCAGCTATAAGGACAGTGAAGCTTTCTTT | CASSYKDSEAFF
NA | TRBJ1-2 | many | TRBV6-6 | TGTGCCAGCAGTGACCGGGCGCGGGGTGGCTACACCTTC | CASSDRARGGYTF
NA | TRBJ1-1 | few | TRBV20-1 | TGCAGGGCTTGGGGTATGAACACTGAAGCTTTCTTT | CRAWGMNTEAFF
NA | TRBJ1-1 | many | TRBV12-3/TRBV12-4 | TGTGCCAGCAGTTTGACGCGCGGGAGGAGGGTGGACTTCTTT | CASSLTRGRRVDFF
TRBD1 | TRBJ2-2 | many | TRBV5-6 | TGTGCCAGCAGCCCCGGGACAGCCGAACGGGAGCTGTTTTTT | CASSPGTAERELFF
TRBD1 | TRBJ1-1 | many | TRBV20-1 | TGCAGTGCTAGAGATCCCCAGGGGGAGACTGAAGCTTTCTTT | CSARDPQGETEAFF
NA | TRBJ1-2 | few | TRBV6-5 | TGTGCCAGCAGACCTCCAACAGGGAGTATTACGGGGGGCTACACCTTC | CASRPPTGSITGGYTF
NA | TRBJ2-3 | many | TRBV5-1 | TGCGCCAGCAGCTTGCCACAGGGTGGCGCAGATACGCAGTATTTT | CASSLPQGGADTQYF
TRBD1 | TRBJ2-2 | many | TRBV29-1 | TGCAGCGTAAGACAGGGTGGAACCGGGGAGCTGTTTTTT | CSVRQGGTGELFF
NA | TRBJ2-5 | many | TRBV4-2 | TGTGCCAGCAGCCAAGACCCGTCATGGGGGCGGGGGGAGACCCAGTACTTC | CASSQDPSWGRGETQYF
NA | TRBJ2-7 | many | TRBV5-5 | TGTGCCAGCAGCTATCAAAAGACGCCGGGAACGACATCCTACGAGCAGTACTTC | CASSYQKTPGTTSYEQYF
NA | TRBJ1-2 | many | TRBV10-3 | TGTGCCATCAGTGCTGAGGAGACGTATGGCTACACCTTC | CAISAEETYGYTF
NA | TRBJ1-1 | many | TRBV6-5 | TGTGCCAGCAGTTACGGGGGAACCACTGAAGCTTTCTTT | CASSYGGTTEAFF
NA | TRBJ2-6 | many | TRBV29-1 | TGCAGCGTTGAAGAGGGGGCCAACGTCCTGACTTTC | CSVEEGANVLTF
NA | TRBJ1-3 | many | TRBV7-9 | TGTGCCAGCAGTCGTCAGGGTAGCTCTGGAAACACCATATATTTT | CASSRQGSSGNTIYF
NA | TRBJ1-5 | many | TRBV6-2/TRBV6-3 | TGTGCCAGCAGTTTCCTCACCGGAAATCAGCCCCAGCATTTT | CASSFLTGNQPQHF
NA | TRBJ2-1 | few | TRBV7-9 | TGTGCCAGCAGCTTAGAGGTCAATAGTGAGCAGTTCTTC | CASSLEVNSEQFF
NA | TRBJ2-7 | many | TRBV28 | TGTGCCAGCAGGGAACAGGGACGACCCGAGCAGTACTTC | CASREQGRPEQYF
NA | TRBJ1-1 | many | TRBV4-1 | TGCGCCAGCTCACGAGTCGGAGACACTGAAGCTTTCTTT | CASSRVGDTEAFF
NA | TRBJ2-6 | many | TRBV3-1 | TGTGCCAGCAGCCGCAGGGATATCGGCGATACAGTCTCTGGGGCCAACGTCCTGACTTTC | CASSRRDIGDTVSGANVLTF
TRBD1 | TRBJ1-6 | many | TRBV28 | TGTGCCAGCAGTCGAACAGGGGGCCCCTCGAGCTCCTATAATTCACCCCTCCACTTT | CASSRTGGPSSSYNSPLHF
TRBD2 | TRBJ2-3 | many | TRBV20-1 | TGCAGTGCTTGGGGGGGGGGACTAGCGAAATCAGATACGCAGTATTTT | CSAWGGGLAKSDTQYF
NA | TRBJ1-4 | few | TRBV7-9 | TGTGCCAGCAGCTTCAGACAGTCTAATGAAAAACTGTTTTTT | CASSFRQSNEKLFF
NA | TRBJ1-2 | many | TRBV4-3 | TGCGCCAGCAGCCAAGTTGGGGACGGATTCTATGGCTACACCTTC | CASSQVGDGFYGYTF
TRBD1 | TRBJ1-1 | many | TRBV5-1 | TGCGCCAGCAGCCGGACGGGACAGTCGCCTGAAGCTTTCTTT | CASSRTGQSPEAFF
NA | TRBJ2-7 | NA | TRBV9 | TGTGCCAGCAGCGGAATTGAAGGGTCCGAGCAGTACTTC | CASSGIEGSEQYF
NA | TRBJ1-5 | many | TRBV5-1 | TGCGCCAGCAGCTTGGTGGGTTTTAGCAATCAGCCCCAGCATTTT | CASSLVGFSNQPQHF
NA | TRBJ1-1 | many | TRBV12-3/TRBV12-4 | TGTGCCAGCAGTTTAGGGGGACAGAACACTGAAGCTTTCTTT | CASSLGGQNTEAFF
NA | TRBJ1-5 | NA | TRBV7-2 | TGTGCCAGCAGCACTTTGGGGGGAGTTAGTCAGCCCCAGCATTTT | CASSTLGGVSQPQHF
NA | TRBJ1-1 | many | TRBV9 | TGTGCCAGCAGCGTAGCGGGGAACACTGAAGCTTTCTTT | CASSVAGNTEAFF
NA | TRBJ2-7 | many | TRBV5-1 | TGCGCCAGCAGCCCGATGGGGGGCTCAGCCTACGAGCAGTACTTC | CASSPMGGSAYEQYF
NA | TRBJ2-3 | medium-sized | TRBV2 | TGTGCCAGCAGTAGCACAGATACGCAGTATTTT | CASSSTDTQYF
NA | TRBJ2-3 | many | TRBV10-3 | TGTGCCATCAGTGAGTCATGGACCACAGATACGCAGTATTTT | CAISESWTTDTQYF
NA | TRBJ2-3 | many | TRBV5-1 | TGCGCCAGCAGCGAGGACACCTCGGGAGATACGCAGTATTTT | CASSEDTSGDTQYF
NA | TRBJ2-2 | many | TRBV12-3/TRBV12-4 | TGTGCCAGCAGTTTAGTAAGGGGGGGCCTCACCGGGGAGCTGTTTTTT | CASSLVRGGLTGELFF
TRBD2 | TRBJ2-3 | many | TRBV20-1 | TGCAGTGCTGAAAACCCGGAGCGGGGGACCACAGATACGCAGTATTTT | CSAENPERGTTDTQYF
NA | TRBJ1-1 | NA | TRBV28 | TGTGCCAGCAAGGCCCGAGGCAGGGGTACCACTGAAGCTTTCTTT | CASKARGRGTTEAFF
NA | TRBJ1-5 | many | TRBV28 | TGTGCCAGCAGGCTGTCGGGATTTCGCAATCAGCCCCAGCATTTT | CASRLSGFRNQPQHF
NA | TRBJ1-6 | many | TRBV10-1 | TGCGCCAGCAGTACCCAGGGGAGGAATTCACCCCTCCACTTT | CASSTQGRNSPLHF
NA | TRBJ1-4 | NA | TRBV10-3 | TGTGCCATCAGTGAAGGACAGACTAATGAAAAACTGTTTTTT | CAISEGQTNEKLFF
NA | TRBJ2-3 | many | TRBV20-1 | TGCAGTGCTAGGGGGGGCGGGGGAGCAGATACGCAGTATTTT | CSARGGGGADTQYF